This TCR beta chain was identified during a study of T cells in Graves' hyperthyroidism and ophthalmopathy. At the level of the study: Sampling of peripheral blood happened at initial diagnosis, prior to any treatment.

The sample holds many counts of this clonotype. Its antigen is unidentified. It was RNA transcripts that yielded the amplified TCR beta CDR3 regions. The HTBI set primed first-round TCR CDR3 RT-PCR. TCRdb recomputed calls from the multiplex PCR reads with MiXCR, one row per CDR3 protein. Here the sample spans some 550,000 distinct CDR3 sequences, around 21% being singletons. CDR3 length: 14 amino acids. The germline V gene has CDR1 SGHAT and CDR2 FQNNGV. V lost 4 bases, J lost 5 bases, and 7 bases stayed unmatched. The study, taken as a whole, reports: Blood held most thyroid clonotypes expanded above 0.001 frequency.

Disease duration under 2 months; hyperthyroidism patients were aged 18 to 65. It was uncontrolled infection, other autoimmune disease, pregnancy or lactation that excluded patients. Sequencing used blood. This clonotype was obtained from a man in his late teens or twenties with Graves' hyperthyroidism. The chain couples TRBV11-2 to TRBJ2-5, with 7 bases fitting TRBD1. Here the CDR3 reads CASSSHRGRETQYF. CDR3 DNA: TGTGCCAGCAGCTCGCACAGGGGACGGGAGACCCAGTACTTC.